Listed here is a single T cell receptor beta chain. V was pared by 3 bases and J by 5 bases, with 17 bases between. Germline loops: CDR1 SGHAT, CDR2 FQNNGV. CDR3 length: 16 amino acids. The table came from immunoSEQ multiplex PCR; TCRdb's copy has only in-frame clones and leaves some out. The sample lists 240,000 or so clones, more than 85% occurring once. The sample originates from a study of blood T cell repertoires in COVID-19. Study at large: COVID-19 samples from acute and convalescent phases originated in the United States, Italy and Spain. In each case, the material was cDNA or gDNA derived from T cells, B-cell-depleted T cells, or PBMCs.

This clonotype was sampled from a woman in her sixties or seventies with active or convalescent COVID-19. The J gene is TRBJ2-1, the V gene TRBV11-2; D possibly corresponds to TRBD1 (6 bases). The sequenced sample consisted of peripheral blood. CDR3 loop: CASSLSVGQRHNEQFF. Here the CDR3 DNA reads TGTGCCAGCAGCTTGTCAGTAGGACAGAGACACAATGAGCAGTTCTTC.